This entry is about one TCR beta chain. The data originate from a study of T cell repertoires in cytomegalovirus infection. The ends lost 8 bases at V and 0 bases at J; junction bases unmatched: 4. There are 13 residues in the CDR3. Germline loops: CDR1 MNHEY, CDR2 SMNVEV (reference sequence). TCRdb passed the reads through MiXCR, listing each CDR3 protein once. Of around 260,000 distinct CDR3 sequences listed, more than 20% are singletons. This sequence was found in a human donor in good health (CMV status not recorded). Some clones in this sample may be carry-over from other donors' samples. The chain uses TRBV27 and TRBJ2-7, with 7 positions matching TRBD1. The source material was PBMCs. CDR3 sequence: CASRDSNSYEQYF. In DNA, the CDR3 is TGTGCCAGCCGGGACAGTAACTCCTACGAGCAGTACTTC.